This is a list of T cell receptor beta chains from one sample in a study of blood T cell repertoires in COVID-19. The assay was immunoSEQ multiplex PCR, and TCRdb's table has in-frame clones only and misses some. The sample lists approximately 400,000 clones, roughly 86% seen once, with roughly 1.4% in the top ten. Specimen: PBMCs or T cells enriched from blood (not recorded which). The receptors come from a man aged 30-40 years who had recovered from COVID-19. Each CDR3 is given with its conserved first and last residue. The D gene is left open where the match is weak. Clone size appears in some rows only: once, few, many, or a class for an expanded clone.

V	size	D	length	J	DNA	CDR3
TRBV9	.	TRBD1	15	TRBJ1-1	TGTGCCAGCAGCGTAGCGGGACAGGGGAACACTGAAGCTTTCTTT	CASSVAGQGNTEAFF
TRBV2	once	.	15	TRBJ2-1	TGTGCCAGCAGTGAACCCACTAGCAAGATGAATGAGCAGTTCTTC	CASSEPTSKMNEQFF
TRBV7-9	.	TRBD2	15	TRBJ2-1	TGTGCCAGCAGCTTAGACGGGACTAGCGTCAATGAGCAGTTCTTC	CASSLDGTSVNEQFF
TRBV5-1	.	.	14	TRBJ2-3	TGCGCCAGCAGCTTGGGGGTCAGGGGAGATACGCAGTATTTT	CASSLGVRGDTQYF
TRBV25-1	once	.	14	TRBJ2-2	TGTGCCAGCAGTGAGACGACACCCACCGGGGAGCTGTTTTTT	CASSETTPTGELFF
TRBV3-1/TRBV3-2	.	.	15	TRBJ1-1	TGTGCCAGCAGCCCCCTGGACAGCTTGAACACTGAAGCTTTCTTT	CASSPLDSLNTEAFF
TRBV6-2/TRBV6-3	.	TRBD2	14	TRBJ2-3	TGTGCCAGCAGTTACTGGGCTAGCGGAGATACGCAGTATTTT	CASSYWASGDTQYF
TRBV18	.	TRBD1	17	TRBJ1-2	TGTGCCAGCTCACAATCCGGGACAGGGAATTCCGTCGGCGGCTACACCTTC	CASSQSGTGNSVGGYTF
TRBV6-2/TRBV6-3	.	TRBD1	14	TRBJ1-1	TGTGCCAGCAGTTACCGGACAGGGTTCACTGAAGCTTTCTTT	CASSYRTGFTEAFF
TRBV10-3	once	TRBD1	14	TRBJ1-2	TGTGCCATCAGAGGGACAGGGGAAGGCTATGGCTACACCTTC	CAIRGTGEGYGYTF
TRBV2	.	TRBD1	15	TRBJ1-2	TGTGCCAGCTGGACAGGGACTTCTCTTACATATGGCTACACCTTC	CASWTGTSLTYGYTF
TRBV12-3/TRBV12-4	.	.	11	TRBJ2-5	TGTGCCAGCAGGCACTTAGAGACCCAGTACTTC	CASRHLETQYF
TRBV4-1	once	TRBD1	15	TRBJ2-5	TGCGCCAGCAGCCAAGGGGACAGGGCCCAAGAGACCCAGTACTTC	CASSQGDRAQETQYF
TRBV4-2	.	TRBD1	16	TRBJ1-2	TGTGCCAGCAGCCACTCAGGGGGGCCGGGGGACTATGGCTACACCTTC	CASSHSGGPGDYGYTF
TRBV19	.	TRBD1	15	TRBJ1-4	TGTGCCAGTAGCCTGGGTTGGGACAGGGAGGAGAAACTGTTTTTT	CASSLGWDREEKLFF
TRBV27	.	TRBD2	16	TRBJ2-1	TGTGCCAGCAGGCTCTCCGGGGGGGCCCCCTACAATGAGCAGTTCTTC	CASRLSGGAPYNEQFF
TRBV5-5	.	TRBD1	14	TRBJ2-7	TGTGCCAGCAGCATGGGGGACAGGGCCTACGAGCAGTACTTC	CASSMGDRAYEQYF